Presented here are 10 T cell receptor beta chains from one specimen sequenced in a study of shared clonotypes between healthy human individuals. Libraries were prepared by immunoSEQ multiplex PCR; TCRdb keeps only in-frame clonotypes and omits some of them. Found here are some 450,000 clones, roughly three quarters of them singletons; the top ten hold 12%. The sample consisted of PBMCs. The receptors derive from a woman aged 40 to 55 in good health. Some clones in this sample may be carry-over from other donors' samples.

The rearrangement links TRBV30 to TRBJ1-2; no clear D. Germline V CDR1 and CDR2: GTSNPN, SVGIG (reference sequence). V lost 4 bases, J lost 7 bases, and 13 bases lay in between. The CDR3 runs to 12 residues. The CDR3 coding sequence is TGTGCCTGGATGGGGAATTTTGGTGGCTACACCTTC. Protein sequence: CAWMGNFGGYTF.

The chain combines TRBV12-5 with TRBJ1-1; no reliable D call. V was clipped by 5 bases and J by 6 bases, with 16 bases between them. Per germline, CDR1 LGHNT and CDR2 FRNRAP. There are 14 residues in the CDR3. The DNA of the CDR3 is TGTGCTAGTGGTCTCGAGGGTCGGGCGGCTGAAGCTTTCTTT. Amino acid sequence: CASGLEGRAAEAFF.

The CDR3 sequence: CASSLAGGNYEQYF. DNA of the CDR3: TGCGCCAGCAGCTTGGCTGGGGGGAACTACGAGCAGTACTTC. This rearrangement joins TRBV5-1 to TRBJ2-7; possible D gene TRBD2, 6 bases. Germline CDR1 reads SGHRS; CDR2 reads YFSETQ. The CDR3 contains 14 residues. The V end lost 0 bases, the J end lost 3 bases, and 10 bases lay between the germline ends.

The chain couples TRBV28 to TRBJ2-7; no reliable D call. CDR3 length equals 12 residues. CDR1 is MDHEN, CDR2 SYDVKM, per germline. Trimming removed 5 bases at V and 3 bases at J, with 8 bases between. CDR3 region: CASSAPNYEQYF. CDR3 nucleotides: TGTGCCAGCAGTGCTCCGAACTACGAGCAGTACTTC.

This clone appeared once. V gene TRBV11-2 combines with J gene TRBJ2-5; D gene ambiguous. Trimming stripped 0 bases from V and 4 bases from J, with 6 bases between. The V gene's germline CDR1 is SGHAT and CDR2 FQNNGV. This CDR3 is built from 13 residues. The CDR3 loop is CASSLDQGETQYF. The CDR3 DNA reads as TGTGCCAGCAGCTTAGATCAAGGAGAGACCCAGTACTTC.

The chain joins TRBV6-1 to TRBJ2-7; 9 bases map to TRBD1. The germline V gene has CDR1 MNHNS and CDR2 SASEGT. After removal of 3 bases from V and 2 bases from J, the junction contained 5 bases not matched to a gene. The CDR3 consists of 15 residues. The CDR3 DNA reads TGTGCCAGCAGTGATTTAGGACAGGGGACCTACGAGCAGTACTTC. This translates into CASSDLGQGTYEQYF.

The chain carries TRBV2 and TRBJ1-4; D gene ambiguous. V lost 7 bases and J lost 0, with 9 bases in between. The CDR3 extends over 14 amino acids. Germline CDR1 and CDR2: SNHLY and FYNNEI. In DNA, the CDR3 is TGTGCCAGCAAGTTCGGTTCAACTAATGAAAAACTGTTTTTT. Translated, it gives CASKFGSTNEKLFF.

The chain couples TRBV19 to TRBJ1-5; no definite D call. Germline CDR1 is LNHDA and CDR2 is SQIVND (reference sequence). Trimming pared 5 bases from V and 2 bases from J, leaving 7 bases between. This CDR3 contains 13 residues. The DNA of the CDR3 is TGTGCCAGTAGTCCTGGCCGCAATCAGCCCCAGCATTTT. Its protein is CASSPGRNQPQHF.

The rearrangement links TRBV4-2 to TRBJ1-5; the D gene is possibly TRBD1 (6 bases). The V and J ends lost 0 bases and 0 bases respectively, with 12 bases between them. Germline-derived CDR1 and CDR2 are LGHNA and YNFKEQ. The length of the CDR3 is 17 residues. The CDR3 loop reads CASSQETSGASNQPQHF. The CDR3 DNA reads TGTGCCAGCAGCCAAGAAACCTCAGGGGCTAGCAATCAGCCCCAGCATTTT.

The J gene is TRBJ2-7, the V gene TRBV15; 7 bases map to TRBD1. The CDR3 contains 15 residues. Germline lookup yields CDR1 LNHNV and CDR2 YYDKDF (reference sequence). The junction had 9 bases not matched to a gene; V was cut back by 0 bases and J by 7 bases. CDR3 sequence (DNA): TGTGCCACCAGCAGAGACCGACAGGGCAGGAGGGAGCAGTACTTC. Translated, it gives CATSRDRQGRREQYF.